A selection of T cell receptor beta chains follows, all from one sample in a study of technical replicates of blood from a few donors. The assay was immunoSEQ multiplex PCR, and TCRdb's table has in-frame clones only and misses some. The repertoire consists of under 95,000 clones, with roughly 94% occurring once and the leading ten covering less than 0.3%. The sample comprised T cells isolated from PBMCs. These TCRs come from a human donor in good health. Each CDR3 is given with its conserved first and last residue.

>TRBJ1-2|TRBV25-1
CASSESPGQEGYTF
>TRBJ2-1|TRBV5-4
CASSLSDSIQFF
>TRBJ1-5|TRBV9
CASSSDRYSNQPQHF
>TRBJ2-5|TRBV11-2
CASSLGGQGRETQYF
>TRBJ1-1|TRBV6-1
CASREARDSGAEAFF
>TRBJ2-7|TRBV5-4
CASSLGGTSLYEQYF
>TRBJ2-1|TRBV27
CASSPQYAGQGQFF
>TRBJ2-7|TRBV6-5
CASSYFRDRRYEQYF
>TRBJ1-1|TRBV10-3
CAISAYTEAFF
>TRBJ2-7|TRBV28
CASSLLGTSGIKQYF
>TRBJ2-5|TRBV29-1
CSGTENQETQYF
>TRBJ2-5|TRBV27
CASSFRTRQETQYF
>TRBJ2-3|TRBV7-2
CASSLFPSTDTQYF
>TRBJ2-1|TRBV5-1
CASSLGAGGGYNEQFF
>TRBJ2-1|TRBV5-1
CASSYTLTIPGAYNEQFF
>TRBJ2-1|TRBV25-1
CASSGIPGLASNEQFF
>TRBJ1-1|TRBV11-2
CASSLVAEAFF
>TRBJ1-6|TRBV7-3
CASSLNGVNNSPLHF
>TRBJ2-3|TRBV27
CASGNRGTDTQYF
>TRBJ1-1|TRBV28
CASKGLGGWMNTEAFF
>TRBJ2-1|TRBV6-5
CASSYSLANEQFF
>TRBJ2-5|TRBV5-1
CASSPDGRETQYF
>TRBJ2-2|TRBV6-5
CASSGTGVFAGELFF
>TRBJ2-7|TRBV28
CASSSATLGGAGVHYEQYF
>TRBJ1-3|TRBV7-9
CASSHGGTAGNTIYF
>TRBJ1-2|TRBV5-1
CASSLAPGNGYTF
>TRBJ2-2|TRBV7-2
CASSLRGLAGNTGELFF
>TRBJ2-4|TRBV4-2
CASSQVEVGTKNIQYF
>TRBJ2-1|TRBV2
CASRSTSGGYNEQFF
>TRBJ1-1|TRBV4-1
CASSQGDRDTEAFF
>TRBJ1-1|TRBV11-3
CASSQSEEKTEAFF
>TRBJ2-2|TRBV5-6
CASSLLKLAGNTGELFF
>TRBJ1-1|TRBV11-1
CASSLERSWGQRNIEAFF
>TRBJ1-2|TRBV13
CASSSQRTGIYGYTF
>TRBJ2-2|TRBV5-1
CASSLAGLETGELFF
>TRBJ2-1|TRBV9
CASSHTSGGYNEQFF
>TRBJ1-5|TRBV18
CASSQGQVGVYSNQPQHF
>TRBJ2-4|TRBV11-2
CASSLVNPGLAKNIQYF
>TRBJ1-3|TRBV4-1
CASSPVSVRTIFSGNTIYF
>TRBJ2-1|TRBV11-1
CASSLGREYNEQFF
>TRBJ1-6|TRBV30
CAWSVRDRATF
>TRBJ2-3|TRBV13
CASSLGLAGPDTQYF
>TRBJ2-7|TRBV27
CASSLSSGQPYEQYF
>TRBJ1-5|TRBV2
CASRPFGTGGSQPQHF
>TRBJ2-1|TRBV5-4
CASSLPGLTSYNEQFF
>TRBJ2-5|TRBV5-4
CASSLVGQGEAETQYF
>TRBJ2-5|TRBV19
CASSTGVGYQETQYF
>TRBJ2-3|TRBV29-1
CSVEGGEDTDTQYF
>TRBJ1-6|TRBV2
CASMGEGGRSSPLHF
>TRBJ2-3|TRBV12-5
CASGNPRFADTQYF
>TRBJ1-4|TRBV2
CASSTGQALEKLFF